This T cell receptor (beta chain) derives from a study of cytomegalovirus exposure and HLA in healthy donors. The study, taken as a whole, reports: The authors judged a highly shared variant cluster likely a sequencing artifact. In a later analysis, V- and J-gene trimming of beta chains associated with a DCLRE1C missense variant, replicated independently.

Primers: 60 Vbeta forward and 13 Jbeta reverse. Only in-frame clones appear in the TCRdb table, and some are missing; sequencing was by immunoSEQ multiplex PCR. The data show 85,000 to 120,000 clones, about 81% seen once. V shed 5 bases and J shed 1 base, with 24 bases lying between them. CDR1 is SGHNT and CDR2 is YYREEE in the germline V gene (reference sequence). CDR3 size: 18 residues. The count of this clone is one. Its cognate antigen is unknown. The chain links TRBV5-4 to TRBJ1-1; tentatively, D is TRBD1 (6 bases). The TCR originated in a male donor in good health and CMV-seropositive. The specimen sequenced was PBMCs. The CDR3, as DNA: TGTGCCAGCAGTCCGGCGGGGGCGGGCTCGGTGGGGAACACTGAAGCTTTCTTT. As protein: CASSPAGAGSVGNTEAFF.